The next 18 T cell receptor beta chains were all read from a single sample in a study of cytomegalovirus exposure and HLA in healthy donors. The PCR contained 60 Vbeta and 13 Jbeta primers. TCRdb's table, derived via immunoSEQ multiplex PCR, lists solely in-frame clones and lacks some. Of over 95,000 clones listed, around 76% are singletons. Sequenced sample: PBMCs. The source is a middle-aged woman in good health and CMV-seropositive.

The chain carries TRBV10-3 and TRBJ1-2, with a weak D call TRBD1 (6 bases). In germline, CDR1 is ENHRY, CDR2 SYGVKD. The ends were cut back, 6 bases at V and 8 bases at J, with 16 bases in the middle. CDR3 length equals 13 residues. In nucleotides, the CDR3 is TGTGCCATCAGACAGGGAGCCCAAGAAGGCTACACCTTC. This codes for CAIRQGAQEGYTF.

The chain uses TRBV27 and TRBJ1-3; possible D gene TRBD1, 6 bases. Germline lookup yields CDR1 MNHEY and CDR2 SMNVEV (reference sequence). The CDR3 has 17 residues. The V and J ends lost 2 bases and 0 bases respectively, with 14 bases between them. The CDR3 DNA is TGTGCCAGCAGTTTAACTACCCAGGGGCTCTCTGGAAACACCATATATTTT. Protein product: CASSLTTQGLSGNTIYF.

The chain recombines TRBV6-5 with TRBJ1-5; the match to TRBD1 covers 7 bases. Germline V gene lookup returns CDR1 MNHEY and CDR2 SVGAGI. With 6 bases clipped from V and 0 bases from J, the junction kept 5 bases outside the gene matches. The CDR3 has 15 residues. The CDR3 sequence: CASRTGQVSNQPQHF. The CDR3 DNA reads as TGTGCCAGCAGGACTGGACAGGTTAGCAATCAGCCCCAGCATTTT.

The genes are TRBV30 and TRBJ1-1; 7 nucleotides line up with TRBD1. This CDR3 region has 15 residues. The V gene end was trimmed by 3 bases and the J gene end by 5 bases; junction bases not matched to a gene: 12. CDR1 GTSNPN and CDR2 SVGIG come from the germline V gene (reference sequence). CDR3 sequence reads: CAWRVKERGRTEAFF. For the CDR3, the DNA is TGTGCCTGGAGAGTGAAGGAGAGGGGGCGAACTGAAGCTTTCTTT. The whole variable domain, remainder taken from reference TRBV30 and TRBJ1-1, is SQTIHQWPATLVQPVGSPLSLECTVEGTSNPNLYWYRQAAGRGLQLLFYSVGIGQISSEVPQNLSASRPQDRQFILSSKKLLLSDSGFYLCAWRVKERGRTEAFFGQGTRLTVV.

The rearrangement joins TRBV5-1 to TRBJ1-2; no reliable D call. Deletions cut 3 bases from V and 2 bases from J, with 11 bases between. Germline V lookup: CDR1 SGHRS, CDR2 YFSETQ. This CDR3 region has 14 residues. This CDR3 is CASSSLLQNYGYTF. The CDR3 bases are TGCGCCAGCAGCTCTTTGCTACAGAACTATGGCTACACCTTC.

The V and J genes are TRBV29-1 and TRBJ2-5, with D perhaps matching TRBD1 (5 bases). Germline assignment: CDR1 SQVTM and CDR2 ANQGSEA. The CDR3 is 13 amino acids. V lost 3 bases and J 5 bases, leaving 13 bases between the germline ends. CDR3 sequence reads: CSVEGQGRETQYF. The CDR3 DNA reads as TGCAGCGTTGAGGGGCAGGGTAGGGAGACCCAGTACTTC.

The chain employs TRBV7-3 and TRBJ2-3, with D possibly matching TRBD1 (5 bases). The germline gives CDR1 SGHTA, CDR2 FQGTGA. The CDR3 consists of 14 residues. Trimming cost V 5 bases and J 5 bases, with 14 bases left between them. The CDR3 sequence is CASSLTTVGDTQYF. The CDR3 DNA is TGTGCCAGCAGCCTCACGACAGTTGGAGATACGCAGTATTTT. Drawing the rest from reference TRBV7-3 and TRBJ2-3, the complete variable domain is GAGVSQTPSNKVTEKGKYVELRCDPISGHTALYWYRQSLGQGPEFLIYFQGTGAADDSGLPNDRFFAVRPEGSVSTLKIQRTERGDSAVYLCASSLTTVGDTQYFGPGTRLTVL.

This chain links TRBV7-2 with TRBJ1-2; the D gene is possibly TRBD1 (5 bases). Deletions cut 5 bases from V and 5 bases from J, with 12 bases between. Germline values: CDR1 SGHTA, CDR2 FQGNSA. The CDR3 length is 13 residues. The chain's CDR3 is CASSHLGAYGYTF. CDR3 coding DNA: TGTGCCAGCAGCCACCTTGGGGCGTATGGCTACACCTTC.

This clone has only one observation. The rearrangement uses TRBV6-1 and TRBJ2-1, with D hard to call. V dropped 4 bases and J dropped 10 bases, with 8 bases sitting between them. Looked up from germline, CDR1 is MNHNS and CDR2 is SASEGT. The CDR3 loop spans 11 amino acids. In DNA form, the CDR3 reads TGTGCCAGCAGTGCACGGGTAGAGCAGTTCTTC. This translates into CASSARVEQFF.

V usage is TRBV6-6 and J usage is TRBJ2-2, with D tentatively TRBD1 (5 bases). V lost 0 bases and J 2 bases, leaving 10 bases between the germline ends. CDR3 size: 16 residues. Germline V gene data show CDR1 as MNHNY and CDR2 as SVGAGI (reference sequence). The chain's CDR3 is CASSYSRQTNTGELFF. In DNA form, the CDR3 reads TGTGCCAGCAGTTACTCTCGACAGACCAACACCGGGGAGCTGTTTTTT.

The rearrangement joins TRBV7-7 to TRBJ1-1, with 8 bases aligning to TRBD1. The CDR3 loop spans 13 amino acids. Germline values: CDR1 SSHAT, CDR2 FNYEAQ (reference sequence). With V trimmed by 6 bases and J by 6 bases, 6 bases remained unmatched. The CDR3 loop reads CASSSDRGSEAFF. CDR3 bases: TGTGCCAGCAGTTCCGACAGGGGCTCTGAAGCTTTCTTT.

The chain has TRBV19 and TRBJ1-5; perhaps TRBD1 as D (6 bases). This CDR3 spans 15 amino acids. V was pared by 6 bases and J by 5 bases, with 17 bases between. In germline, CDR1 is LNHDA, CDR2 SQIVND (reference sequence). CDR3 nucleotide sequence: TGTGCCAGTAGCAGGTGGGGGCTTATCGATCAGCCCCAGCATTTT. This translates into CASSRWGLIDQPQHF.

The genes are TRBV6-1 and TRBJ2-6; TRBD2 aligns across 8 bases. With 4 bases clipped from V and 0 bases from J, the junction kept 5 bases outside the gene matches. There are 17 residues in the CDR3. Germline loops: CDR1 MNHNS, CDR2 SASEGT. The CDR3 sequence: CASSASREGSGANVLTF. The CDR3 DNA reads as TGTGCCAGCAGTGCCTCCCGGGAGGGCTCTGGGGCCAACGTCCTGACTTTC.

The V call is TRBV5-6, the J call TRBJ2-1; 7 bases align to TRBD1. There are 13 residues in the CDR3. Germline V gene data show CDR1 as SGHDT and CDR2 as YYEEEE. J lost 5 bases, V lost 4 bases, and 3 bases had no gene match. CDR3 bases: TGTGCCAGCAGCCGAGGACAGGACAATGAGCAGTTCTTC. As protein: CASSRGQDNEQFF.

This chain uses TRBV7-9 with TRBJ2-2; 7 positions agree with TRBD2. This CDR3 has 15 residues. CDR1 SEHNR and CDR2 FQNEAQ come from the germline V gene (reference sequence). Trimming cost V 5 bases and J 2 bases; bases outside gene matches: 5. For the CDR3, the DNA is TGTGCCAGCAGCCGTGGGACTACAAACACCGGGGAGCTGTTTTTT. This sequence encodes CASSRGTTNTGELFF.

This clone was seen a handful of times. This chain connects TRBV6-1 to TRBJ1-6, with D hard to call. The CDR3 has 13 amino acids. The germline V gene encodes CDR1 MNHNS and CDR2 SASEGT. The V end lost 1 base, the J end lost 9 bases, and 7 bases lay between the germline ends. This CDR3 reads CASSEGRVSPLHF. The CDR3, as DNA: TGTGCCAGCAGTGAAGGTCGGGTTTCACCCCTCCACTTT.

CDR3 protein: CASSFGREGTNEKLFF. CDR3 DNA sequence: TGTGCCAGCAGCTTTGGCAGGGAGGGGACTAATGAAAAACTGTTTTTT. The chain links TRBV7-2 to TRBJ1-4; a weak D match, TRBD1 (5 bases). Germline CDR1 is SGHTA and CDR2 is FQGNSA. V was cut by 3 bases and J by 2 bases, with 13 bases left in between. The CDR3 contains 16 residues. The full variable domain, with the rest looked up from reference TRBV7-2 and TRBJ1-4, is GAGVSQSPSNKVTEKGKDVELRCDPISGHTALYWYRQSLGQGLEFLIYFQGNSAPDKSGLPSDRFSAERTGGSVSTLTIQRTQQEDSAVYLCASSFGREGTNEKLFFGSGTQLSVL.

On this clone itself: Relative to the germline gene, one junction end is altered; a read error may explain this. The chain has TRBV7-7 and TRBJ2-3; 11 bases line up with TRBD2. The CDR3 has 15 amino acids. CDR1 and CDR2 from the germline V gene are SSHAT and FNYEAQ (reference sequence). This CDR3 is CASSSGLAATDTQYF. CDR3 in DNA: TGTGCTAGCAGCTCGGGACTAGCGGCCACAGATACGCAGTATTTT.